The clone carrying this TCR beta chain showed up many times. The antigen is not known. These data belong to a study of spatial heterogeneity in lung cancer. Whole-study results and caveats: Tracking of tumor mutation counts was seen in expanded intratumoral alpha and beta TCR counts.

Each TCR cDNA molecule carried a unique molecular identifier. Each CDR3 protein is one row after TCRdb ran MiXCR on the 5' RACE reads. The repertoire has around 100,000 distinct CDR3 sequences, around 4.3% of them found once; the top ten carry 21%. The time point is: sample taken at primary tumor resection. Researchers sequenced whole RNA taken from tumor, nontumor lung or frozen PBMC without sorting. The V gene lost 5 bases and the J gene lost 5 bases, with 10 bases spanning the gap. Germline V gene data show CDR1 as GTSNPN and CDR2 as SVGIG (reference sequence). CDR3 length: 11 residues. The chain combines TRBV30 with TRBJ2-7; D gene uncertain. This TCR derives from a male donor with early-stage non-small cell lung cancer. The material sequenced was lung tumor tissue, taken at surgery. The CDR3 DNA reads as TGTGCCTGGTCTTTCCGTGACGAGCAGTACTTC. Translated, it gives CAWSFRDEQYF.